The clone carrying this T cell receptor beta chain was found a few times. CDR1 SGHRS and CDR2 YFSETQ come from the germline V gene. The V and J ends lost 4 bases and 5 bases respectively, with 12 bases between them. CDR3 length equals 13 residues. The sample comes from a study of response to subunit inactivated influenza vaccine. TCRdb itself ran the RT-PCR reads through MiXCR, one entry per CDR3 protein. The sample has around 600,000 distinct CDR3 sequences, 11% seen once. The same sample was also studied in work on T cells expressing NK-cell markers. That study adds: For TCR beta, cDNA was produced by 5'RACE template switching with UMIs.

This specimen consisted of PBMCs from blood, obtained on the day of vaccination. The rearrangement joins TRBV5-1 to TRBJ2-5, with TRBD2 as a possible D gene (5 bases). This sequence was found in a man aged 45-60 years who received an inactivated influenza vaccine. The CDR3 reads CASSEGWEETQYF. The CDR3 DNA follows: TGCGCCAGCAGCGAGGGATGGGAGGAGACCCAGTACTTC.